This T cell receptor (beta chain) emerged from a study of T cells in women clearing cervical HPV infection. Turning to the study itself: Case blood drawn at lesion detection; control blood after infection cleared.

Generated by immunoSEQ multiplex PCR, the TCRdb table keeps only in-frame clones and is missing some. Its clone listing holds roughly 30,000 clones. With respect to this clone: Its antigen remains unknown.

Notes on the study in general: Timing of associations relative to infection is unclear; T-cell subsets were not isolated. Cases and controls were distinguished at AUC 0.83 by richness and V genes.

The sequence was obtained from a woman aged 18 to 75 with a cervical HPV16 infection that either progressed to CIN3+ or cleared (not recorded which). Sequencing was carried out using blood buffy coat.

CDR3 sequence: CASSPAAGGTEAFF. The DNA read from the CDR3 is TGTGCCAGCTCCCCGGCGGCGGGGGGCACTGAA. The chain has TRBV18 and TRBJ1-1, with D possibly TRBD1 on 5 matching bases. The observed sequence ends 3 residues before the CDR3 terminus, with the missing tail filled in from the germline J gene. Trimming cost V 6 bases and J 4 bases, with 15 bases left between them. This CDR3 contains 14 residues. Per the germline V gene, CDR1 is KGHSH and CDR2 is LQKENI.